Following are 13 T cell receptor beta chains from one sample sequenced in a study of cytomegalovirus exposure and HLA in healthy donors. Amplification used 60 Vbeta primers and 13 Jbeta primers. Using immunoSEQ multiplex PCR, the repertoire was profiled, and TCRdb retains in-frame clones only, with some absent. Among roughly 200,000 clones listed, over 65% were seen once. The sequenced sample consisted of PBMCs. The receptors were gathered from a man aged 55 to 70 in good health and CMV-seronegative.

This clone was observed a handful of times. This chain connects TRBV6-1 to TRBJ2-7; the match to TRBD2 covers 7 bases. This CDR3 has 16 amino acids. Per the germline V gene, CDR1 is MNHNS and CDR2 is SASEGT. Trimming cost V 1 base and J 3 bases; bases outside gene matches: 9. The chain's CDR3 is CASSEGRLADGYEQYF. The CDR3 nucleotides read TGTGCCAGCAGTGAAGGTCGTCTAGCGGATGGCTACGAGCAGTACTTC.

The CDR3 nucleotides read TGTGCCAGCAGCGTGACTAGCGGGGGGGTTGAAAGCACAGATACGCAGTATTTT. Amino acids: CASSVTSGGVESTDTQYF. The chain has TRBV5-8 and TRBJ2-3, with 14 bases that match TRBD2. The junction had 7 bases not matched to a gene; V was cut back by 4 bases and J by 0 bases. Germline CDR1 SGHTS, CDR2 YDEGEE. This CDR3 is 18 amino acids long.

The CDR3 DNA follows: TGCGCCAGCAGCCCAGGGACAGCCGGCACCGGGGAGCTGTTTTTT. This codes for CASSPGTAGTGELFF. The chain employs TRBV5-1 and TRBJ2-2; the match to TRBD1 covers 7 bases. The V gene's germline CDR1 is SGHRS and CDR2 YFSETQ. CDR3 length: 15 residues. J was trimmed by 4 bases and V by 4 bases; bases with no gene match: 7.

This chain connects TRBV29-1 to TRBJ2-7; possibly TRBD1 for D (6 bases). The CDR3 totals 14 residues. Trimming pared 6 bases from V and 2 bases from J, leaving 17 bases between. CDR1 and CDR2 (germline): SQVTM, ANQGSEA. CDR3 in amino acids: CSVARDTNTYEQYF. In DNA form, the CDR3 reads TGCAGCGTAGCCCGGGACACGAATACCTACGAGCAGTACTTC.

This clone was seen more than once but under ten times. The junction and the germline gene differ at one end; a read error may be behind it. This chain uses TRBV19 with TRBJ1-6; 7 bases are shared with TRBD1. The CDR3 contains 15 residues. The germline V gene encodes CDR1 LNHDA and CDR2 SQIVND (reference sequence). The CDR3 nucleotides read TGTGCCAGTAGTTTCCCGACAGGGTTAAATTCACCCCTCAACTTT. Residues: CASSFPTGLNSPLNF.

A few counts support this clone. The V gene is TRBV7-9, the J gene TRBJ2-1, with 10 bases that match TRBD2. CDR3 length: 15 residues. Trimming took 5 bases from V and 3 from J; bases not matched to a gene: 4. CDR1 SEHNR and CDR2 FQNEAQ come from the germline V gene (reference sequence). CDR3 region: CASSLGLAIYNEQFF. The CDR3 nucleotides are TGTGCCAGCAGCCTGGGACTAGCGATCTACAATGAGCAGTTCTTC. The variable domain in full, with the rest retrieved from reference TRBV7-9 and TRBJ2-1, is DTGVSQNPRHKITKRGQNVTFRCDPISEHNRLYWYRQTLGQGPEFLTYFQNEAQLEKSRLLSDRFSAERPKGSFSTLEIQRTEQGDSAMYLCASSLGLAIYNEQFFGPGTRLTVL.

A note on this clone: The junction departs from germline at one end; a sequencing error may be responsible. Written as DNA, the CDR3 is TGTGCCAGCAGCCGATACAGCAATCAGCCCCAGAATTTT. Residues: CASSRYSNQPQNF. The chain uses TRBV7-9 and TRBJ1-5, with D hard to call. This CDR3 is 13 amino acids long. CDR1 SEHNR and CDR2 FQNEAQ come from the germline V gene (reference sequence).

This clone has a handful of counts. This chain connects TRBV7-9 to TRBJ1-2; maybe TRBD1 (5 bases). The ends were cut back, 1 base at V and 7 bases at J, with 13 bases in the middle. CDR3 length: 14 amino acids. The germline V gene has CDR1 SEHNR and CDR2 FQNEAQ (reference sequence). The DNA of the CDR3 is TGTGCCAGCAGCTTAGTACAGCCAGGGTCTGGCTACACCTTC. Protein product: CASSLVQPGSGYTF.

This rearrangement joins TRBV27 to TRBJ2-7, with 13 nucleotides matching TRBD2. V lost 5 bases, J lost 6 bases, and 7 bases stayed unmatched. Per the germline V gene, CDR1 is MNHEY and CDR2 is SMNVEV (reference sequence). This CDR3 is built from 15 residues. The CDR3 loop reads CASSPGTSGIGEQYF. CDR3 sequence (DNA): TGTGCCAGCAGTCCGGGGACTAGCGGGATCGGCGAGCAGTACTTC.

This rearrangement joins TRBV4-1 to TRBJ2-7, with 13 nucleotides matching TRBD2. Germline CDR1 MGHRA, CDR2 YSYEKL. The CDR3 length is 20 residues. J was trimmed by 5 bases and V by 0 bases; bases with no gene match: 16. The CDR3 sequence is CASSQDLRRTSGRRVDEQYF. Here the CDR3 DNA reads TGCGCCAGCAGCCAAGATCTGAGGAGGACTAGCGGGAGAAGGGTGGACGAGCAGTACTTC.

V gene TRBV29-1 combines with J gene TRBJ1-5, with 10 nucleotides matching TRBD1. Trimming removed 7 bases from V and 7 bases from J; junction bases left unmatched: 4. Per germline, CDR1 SQVTM and CDR2 ANQGSEA. The CDR3 is made up of 12 amino acids. CDR3 protein: CSAGDRGQPQHF. The CDR3 DNA reads TGCAGCGCAGGGGACAGGGGACAGCCCCAGCATTTT.

This chain connects TRBV30 to TRBJ1-3; no clear D gene. The CDR3 is made up of 13 amino acids. V dropped 1 base and J dropped 7 bases, with 11 bases sitting between them. Germline V gene lookup returns CDR1 GTSNPN and CDR2 SVGIG (reference sequence). CDR3 nucleotide sequence: TGTGCCTGGAGTGAATCCGGGAGGAACACCATATATTTT. Its translation is CAWSESGRNTIYF.

CDR3 amino acids: CASSLSSIAFTGELFF. CDR3 DNA sequence: TGTGCCAGCAGCTTAAGTTCAATAGCGTTCACCGGGGAGCTGTTTTTT. This chain links TRBV7-3 with TRBJ2-2; tentatively, D is TRBD2 (5 bases). CDR1 and CDR2 (germline): SGHTA, FQGTGA. This CDR3 region has 16 residues. V lost 1 base to trimming and J lost 4 bases, with 13 bases between them.